This T cell receptor beta chain was observed in a study of T cell responses to AZD1222 COVID-19 vaccine. Study conclusions and caveats: In all cases, repertoires were sampled only after the peak T cell response. Targeting of unmutated variant regions was reportedly seen in nearly half of spike-specific TCRs. Spike-wide coverage was observed for vaccine-associated CD4 TCRs, with dominant responses at 160-218 and 743-854. There were mostly white British donors and more females than males, and clonal diversity was possibly underestimated.

This clone was picked up a small number of times. Its matching antigen is unknown. Data came from immunoSEQ multiplex PCR; TCRdb stores just in-frame clones and leaves some out. The sample shows roughly 150,000 clones, about 90% of them seen only once. CDR3 length: 12 amino acids. V dropped 2 bases and J dropped 12 bases, with 11 bases sitting between them. Germline V CDR1 and CDR2: MDHEN, SYDVKM. The receptor was isolated from an adult in good health. This chain links TRBV28 with TRBJ2-1; D is ambiguous. This specimen was peripheral blood, taken on day 0 of AZD1222 vaccination. The CDR3 bases are TGTGCCAGCAGTTTAAAGAGGCAAGGGCAGTTCTTC. Residues: CASSLKRQGQFF.